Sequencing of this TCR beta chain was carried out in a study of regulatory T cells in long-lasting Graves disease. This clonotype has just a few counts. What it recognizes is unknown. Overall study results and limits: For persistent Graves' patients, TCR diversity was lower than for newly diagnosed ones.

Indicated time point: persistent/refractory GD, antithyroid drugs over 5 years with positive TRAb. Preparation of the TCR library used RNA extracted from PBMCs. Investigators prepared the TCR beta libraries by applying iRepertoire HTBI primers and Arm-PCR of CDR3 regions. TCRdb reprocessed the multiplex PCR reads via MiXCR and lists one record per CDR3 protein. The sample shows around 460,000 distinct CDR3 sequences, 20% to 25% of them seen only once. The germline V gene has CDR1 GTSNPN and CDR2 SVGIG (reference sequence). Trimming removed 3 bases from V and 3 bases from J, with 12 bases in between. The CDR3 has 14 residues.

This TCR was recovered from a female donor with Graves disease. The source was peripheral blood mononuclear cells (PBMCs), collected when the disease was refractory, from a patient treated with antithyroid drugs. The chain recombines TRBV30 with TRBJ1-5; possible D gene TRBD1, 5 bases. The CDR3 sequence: CAWRFKGNNQPQHF. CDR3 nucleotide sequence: TGTGCCTGGAGATTTAAGGGGAACAATCAGCCCCAGCATTTT. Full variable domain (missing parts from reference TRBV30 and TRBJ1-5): SQTIHQWPATLVQPVGSPLSLECTVEGTSNPNLYWYRQAAGRGLQLLFYSVGIGQISSEVPQNLSASRPQDRQFILSSKKLLLSDSGFYLCAWRFKGNNQPQHFGDGTRLSIL.